The 28 T cell receptor beta chains below were found in one sample sequenced in a study of T cell responses to AZD1222 COVID-19 vaccine. The protocol was immunoSEQ multiplex PCR, while the TCRdb copy is restricted to in-frame clones and leaves out a portion. The table has roughly 180,000 clones, about 90% seen once. This material consisted of peripheral blood, taken 28 days after the second AZD1222 dose. Every receptor here comes from an adult who received the AZD1222 COVID-19 vaccine.

V gene TRBV30 combines with J gene TRBJ2-5, with TRBD2 matching over 8 bases. After removal of 1 base from V and 7 bases from J, the junction contained 14 bases not matched to a gene. Germline lookup yields CDR1 GTSNPN and CDR2 SVGIG (reference sequence). The CDR3 is 16 amino acids. This CDR3 is CAWSEGSGDREGTQYF. The DNA of the CDR3 is TGTGCCTGGAGTGAGGGTAGCGGGGACCGGGAAGGGACCCAGTACTTC.

The chain employs TRBV6-6 and TRBJ1-2; the D gene is possibly TRBD1 (6 bases). The CDR3 has 13 amino acids. Germline V gene lookup returns CDR1 MNHNY and CDR2 SVGAGI (reference sequence). V lost 6 bases, J lost 2 bases, and 10 bases lay in between. DNA of the CDR3: TGTGCCAGCAGGCAAGGGGGAAACTATGGCTACACCTTC. This codes for CASRQGGNYGYTF.

V and J are TRBV11-2 and TRBJ2-1, with 8 bases aligning to TRBD1. Germline trimming cut 4 bases from V and 1 base from J; bases unmatched to any gene: 15. The CDR3 totals 19 residues. Germline V gene sequence: CDR1 SGHAT, CDR2 FQNNGV. The CDR3 DNA sequence: TGTGCCAGCAGCTCCGGGACAGGCCCGAGGGCTTATTCCTACAATGAGCAGTTCTTC. This codes for CASSSGTGPRAYSYNEQFF. The whole variable domain, remainder taken from reference TRBV11-2 and TRBJ2-1, is EAGVAQSPRYKIIEKRQSVAFWCNPISGHATLYWYQQILGQGPKLLIQFQNNGVVDDSQLPKDRFSAERLKGVDSTLKIQPAKLEDSAVYLCASSSGTGPRAYSYNEQFFGPGTRLTVL.

V gene TRBV15 combines with J gene TRBJ2-1, with D perhaps matching TRBD2 (6 bases). This CDR3 is 15 amino acids long. V shed 7 bases and J shed 7 bases, with 20 bases lying between them. Germline CDR1 is LNHNV and CDR2 is YYDKDF (reference sequence). As DNA, the CDR3 is TGTGCCACCACCCGCCAGGCTAGCGTTAAGAATGAGCAGTTCTTC. Residues: CATTRQASVKNEQFF.

V usage is TRBV10-2 and J usage is TRBJ1-4; D perhaps matches TRBD1 (6 bases). Germline CDR1 is WSHSY and CDR2 is SAAADI. V lost 6 bases and J lost 5, with 19 bases in between. The CDR3 length is 16 residues. The CDR3 sequence is CASSPGVGGVNEKLFF. DNA of the CDR3: TGCGCCAGCAGCCCGGGGGTAGGGGGTGTAAATGAAAAACTGTTTTTT.

This rearrangement joins TRBV9 to TRBJ1-6, with a weak D call TRBD1 (6 bases). The CDR3 spans 14 residues. Trimming removed 0 bases at V and 10 bases at J, with 11 bases between. CDR1 and CDR2 (germline): SGDLS, YYNGEE. The CDR3 protein is CASSVAGAGSPLHF. The CDR3 nucleotides read TGTGCCAGCAGCGTAGCGGGGGCTGGATCACCCCTCCACTTT.

The chain couples TRBV30 to TRBJ1-5, with 9 bases identical to TRBD1. Germline V gene data show CDR1 as GTSNPN and CDR2 as SVGIG (reference sequence). J was trimmed by 0 bases and V by 6 bases; bases with no gene match: 12. The CDR3 runs to 17 residues. DNA of the CDR3: TGTGCCTGTTCCCCGGACAGGGGAGGGGATAGCAATCAGCCCCAGCATTTT. Its translation is CACSPDRGGDSNQPQHF.

The rearrangement joins TRBV24-1 to TRBJ2-5; 9 bases fit TRBD2. V was clipped by 6 bases and J by 8 bases; unmatched bases: 9. This CDR3 has 14 residues. Germline CDR1 and CDR2: KGHDR and SFDVKD. The CDR3 sequence is CATSRAGGLGTQYF. CDR3 in DNA: TGTGCCACCAGTAGAGCGGGGGGCCTAGGAACCCAGTACTTC.

The chain couples TRBV7-2 to TRBJ2-1, with TRBD1 matching over 8 bases. Trimming removed 3 bases from V and 3 bases from J; junction bases left unmatched: 4. Germline V gene lookup returns CDR1 SGHTA and CDR2 FQGNSA. This CDR3 comprises 15 residues. The DNA for the CDR3 is TGTGCCAGCAGCTTGGGACAGGCGGGCTACAATGAGCAGTTCTTC. Protein: CASSLGQAGYNEQFF.

This chain connects TRBV6-5 to TRBJ1-5, with a tentative D call TRBD1 (6 bases). Trimming cost V 6 bases and J 3 bases, with 12 bases left between them. The germline V gene has CDR1 MNHEY and CDR2 SVGAGI. This CDR3 has 14 amino acids. CDR3: CASSGQRSNQPQHF. In DNA form, the CDR3 reads TGTGCCAGCAGCGGACAGAGGTCCAATCAGCCCCAGCATTTT.

This chain links TRBV5-8 with TRBJ2-7; D tentatively reads TRBD1 or TRBD2 (5 bases each). Germline assignment: CDR1 SGHTS and CDR2 YDEGEE. V lost 2 bases, J lost 4 bases, and 22 bases lay in between. The CDR3 runs 17 residues. CDR3 in DNA: TGTGCCAGCAGCTTTGGGACCCGGGCTGGCGGCGGATACGAGCAGTACTTC. Translating gives CASSFGTRAGGGYEQYF. Full variable domain (missing parts from reference TRBV5-8 and TRBJ2-7): EAGVTQSPTHLIKTRGQQATLRCSPISGHTSVYWYQQALGLGLQFLLWYDEGEERNRGNFPPRFSGRQFPNYSSELNVNALELEDSALYLCASSFGTRAGGGYEQYFGPGTRLTVT.

The chain has TRBV6-1 and TRBJ2-5, with D possibly TRBD1 on 5 matching bases. The CDR3 is made up of 15 amino acids. Germline V lookup: CDR1 MNHNS, CDR2 SASEGT. Trimming removed 1 base at V and 1 base at J, with 10 bases between. The CDR3 DNA follows: TGTGCCAGCAGTGAAGTGCAGGGTACCCAAGAGACCCAGTACTTC. It yields the protein CASSEVQGTQETQYF.

The chain recombines TRBV19 with TRBJ2-7; weak D call: TRBD2 (5 bases). From germline, CDR1 is LNHDA and CDR2 SQIVND (reference sequence). The CDR3 consists of 14 residues. Trimming cost V 3 bases and J 2 bases, with 11 bases left between them. CDR3 residues: CASSIGVGAYEQYF. The DNA of the CDR3 is TGTGCCAGTAGTATCGGGGTCGGTGCCTACGAGCAGTACTTC.

The genes are TRBV6-5 and TRBJ1-1; a possible D gene is TRBD1 (6 bases). The CDR3 extends over 13 amino acids. The V and J ends lost 0 bases and 10 bases respectively, with 12 bases between them. Germline loops: CDR1 MNHEY, CDR2 SVGAGI. The CDR3 reads CASSYSWTDRAFF. DNA for the CDR3: TGTGCCAGCAGTTACTCCTGGACAGACCGAGCTTTCTTT.

This chain connects TRBV5-1 to TRBJ1-1, with unresolved D. CDR1 and CDR2 from the germline V gene are SGHRS and YFSETQ. CDR3 length: 14 residues. V lost 0 bases to trimming and J lost 2 bases, with 8 bases between them. CDR3 coding DNA: TGCGCCAGCAGCTTGGGCAGGAGTAACACTGAAGCTTTCTTT. Translating gives CASSLGRSNTEAFF.

The chain links TRBV20-1 to TRBJ2-1; D not resolved. V lost 6 bases and J lost 9, with 6 bases in between. CDR1 is DFQATT, CDR2 SNEGSKA, per germline (reference sequence). The CDR3 is 9 amino acids. The CDR3 loop reads CSAGVEQFF. CDR3 DNA: TGCAGTGCAGGAGTTGAGCAGTTCTTC.

The V call is TRBV28, the J call TRBJ2-7; 8 bases are a match to TRBD2. This CDR3 comprises 15 residues. The germline gives CDR1 MDHEN, CDR2 SYDVKM. Trimming at V came to 10 bases and at J to 4 bases, leaving 15 bases not matched to a gene. CDR3 residues: CATQKVSGSKYEQYF. CDR3 bases: TGTGCCACCCAAAAGGTGAGCGGGAGTAAGTACGAGCAGTACTTC.

Notes on this clone: Additional DNA sequences in this sample encode the identical CDR3. V and J are TRBV27 and TRBJ1-5, with D unresolved. This CDR3 region has 13 residues. Deletions cut 0 bases from V and 4 bases from J, with 4 bases between. CDR1 is MNHEY and CDR2 is SMNVEV in the germline V gene (reference sequence). Written as DNA, the CDR3 is TGTGCCAGCAGTTTATCTCGGAATCAGCCCCAGCATTTT. Amino acids: CASSLSRNQPQHF.

The rearrangement uses TRBV11-2 and TRBJ1-6; 7 bases are a match to TRBD1. Germline values: CDR1 SGHAT, CDR2 FQNNGV. V was clipped by 6 bases and J by 0 bases; unmatched bases: 5. This CDR3 is built from 16 residues. The CDR3 DNA reads as TGTGCCAGCAGTCCAGGGGGAGTCTCCTATAATTCACCCCTCCACTTT. Protein: CASSPGGVSYNSPLHF.

This chain links TRBV6-2 or TRBV6-3 with TRBJ1-2, with D possibly being TRBD1 (5 bases). CDR1 and CDR2 (germline): MNHEY, SVGEGT. V was pared by 0 bases and J by 1 base, with 6 bases between. CDR3 size: 14 residues. CDR3 in DNA: TGTGCCAGCAGTTACTCGAGGGGTAACTATGGCTACACCTTC. As protein: CASSYSRGNYGYTF.

This rearrangement joins TRBV29-1 to TRBJ1-2; D remains unclear. This CDR3 is 11 amino acids long. Germline V CDR1 and CDR2: SQVTM, ANQGSEA. V gave up 5 bases and J gave up 1 base, with 5 bases separating them. DNA of the CDR3: TGCAGCGTTCTGGGTAACTATGGCTACACCTTC. It is translated as CSVLGNYGYTF.

The chain links TRBV11-2 to TRBJ1-2; 8 bases match TRBD1. The CDR3 is 16 amino acids. The V segment lost 0 bases and the J segment 4 bases; nucleotides outside the gene matches: 7. CDR1 and CDR2 from the germline V gene are SGHAT and FQNNGV. CDR3 in amino acids: CASSLDPAGTGYGYTF. In DNA form, the CDR3 reads TGTGCCAGCAGCTTAGACCCCGCCGGGACAGGCTATGGCTACACCTTC.

The V and J genes are TRBV28 and TRBJ1-5; 10 bases match TRBD1. CDR3 length: 18 amino acids. CDR1 and CDR2 from the germline V gene are MDHEN and SYDVKM. After removal of 4 bases from V and 2 bases from J, the junction contained 11 bases not matched to a gene. CDR3 nucleotides: TGTGCCAGCAGTTCTCCCGGGACAGGGGAAGCGGGCAATCAGCCCCAGCATTTT. It encodes CASSSPGTGEAGNQPQHF. The full variable domain, with the rest looked up from reference TRBV28 and TRBJ1-5, is DVKVTQSSRYLVKRTGEKVFLECVQDMDHENMFWYRQDPGLGLRLIYFSYDVKMKEKGDIPEGYSVSREKKERFSLILESASTNQTSMYLCASSSPGTGEAGNQPQHFGDGTRLSIL.

The V gene is TRBV24-1, the J gene TRBJ2-5; D may match TRBD1 or TRBD2 (6 bases each). Deletions cut 3 bases from V and 4 bases from J, with 11 bases between. The CDR3 has 14 residues. CDR1 is KGHDR, CDR2 SFDVKD, per germline. The chain's CDR3 is CATSDPRGGETQYF. DNA of the CDR3: TGTGCCACCAGTGATCCCAGGGGAGGAGAGACCCAGTACTTC.

V is TRBV4-1 and J is TRBJ1-6; weak D call: TRBD1 (5 bases). The germline CDR1 and CDR2 sequences are MGHRA and YSYEKL. The CDR3 covers 17 residues. V lost 6 bases and J 8 bases, leaving 23 bases between the germline ends. Written as DNA, the CDR3 is TGCGCCAGCAGTCCTATGGGGGGAGTTTTCGGCGATTCACCCCTCCACTTT. This codes for CASSPMGGVFGDSPLHF.

The gene calls are TRBV3-1 (or the pseudogene TRBV3-2) and TRBJ2-7, with D tentatively TRBD1 (6 bases). The CDR3 runs to 13 residues. Germline V gene lookup returns CDR1 LGHDT and CDR2 YNNKEL (reference sequence). V shed 0 bases and J shed 7 bases, with 10 bases lying between them. The CDR3, as DNA: TGTGCCAGCAGCCAAGATAGGGGGACGGAGCAGTACTTC. Translation gives CASSQDRGTEQYF.

This clone was observed a handful of times. The chain links TRBV5-6 to TRBJ1-3, with a weak D call TRBD1 (5 bases). The CDR3 has 15 amino acids. V lost 3 bases and J lost 0, with 10 bases in between. Germline V lookup: CDR1 SGHDT, CDR2 YYEEEE. The CDR3 DNA is TGTGCCAGCAGCTGGGGGTCGCGCTCTGGAAACACCATATATTTT. Its protein product is CASSWGSRSGNTIYF.

The rearrangement joins TRBV6-4 to TRBJ2-3; D is ambiguous. This CDR3 spans 12 amino acids. Germline CDR1 reads MRHNA; CDR2 reads SNTAGT. Trimming left V 3 bases short and J 5 bases short, with 6 bases between. The CDR3 coding sequence is TGTGCCAGCAGTGATGGGGAAGATACGCAGTATTTT. Amino acid sequence: CASSDGEDTQYF.